This TCR beta chain was observed in a study of T cells after posttransplantation cyclophosphamide. On this clone itself: Its antigen is undetermined.

General study findings and limits: Tissue-infiltrating T cells from skin or gut overlapped little with blood T cells. After PTCy, TRB diversity resembled that of CNI/methotrexate controls.

Cells defined as naive were viable CD3+CD4+ or CD3+CD8+ and CCR7+CD45RA+CD45RO-CD95-CD27+CD28+. Sequencing used immunoSEQ multiplex PCR; TCRdb keeps in-frame clones, though not all of them. This sample has more than 30,000 clones, with just over 90% found just once. Input material: naive CD4+ T cells sorted from PBMCs. The sequence derives from a woman aged 55-75 years in good health, CMV-negative, and a related stem cell transplant donor.

As DNA, the CDR3 is TGTGCCAGCTCACCACCGAGGACAGGTCCCCACGAGCAGTACTTC. This gives the protein CASSPPRTGPHEQYF. The chain combines TRBV18 with TRBJ2-7; 7 nucleotides match TRBD1. The CDR3 has 15 residues. The germline gives CDR1 KGHSH, CDR2 LQKENI. The trim removed 0 bases at V and 5 bases at J, leaving 7 bases unmatched. Looking up the rest from reference TRBV18 and TRBJ2-7 gives the full variable domain: NAGVMQNPRHLVRRRGQEARLRCSPMKGHSHVYWYRQLPEEGLKFMVYLQKENIIDESGMPKERFSAEFPKEGPSILRIQQVVRGDSAAYFCASSPPRTGPHEQYFGPGTRLTVT.